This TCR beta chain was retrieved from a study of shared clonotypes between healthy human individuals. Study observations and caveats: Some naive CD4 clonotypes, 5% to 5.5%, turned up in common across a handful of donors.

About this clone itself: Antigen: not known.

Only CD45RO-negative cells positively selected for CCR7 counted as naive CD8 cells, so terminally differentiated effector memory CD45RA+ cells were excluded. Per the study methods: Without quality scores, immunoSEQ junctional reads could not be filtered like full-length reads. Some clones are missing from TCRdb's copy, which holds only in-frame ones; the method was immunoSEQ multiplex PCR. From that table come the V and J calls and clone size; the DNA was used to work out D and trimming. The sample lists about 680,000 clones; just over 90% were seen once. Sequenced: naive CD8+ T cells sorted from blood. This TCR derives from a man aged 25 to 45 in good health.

The CDR3 here is CASSVLGLAGKDTQYF. DNA for the CDR3: TGTGCCAGCAGTGTCCTCGGACTAGCGGGCAAAGATACGCAGTATTTT. The V call is TRBV6-1, the J call TRBJ2-3; 11 positions match TRBD2. Germline V CDR1 and CDR2: MNHNS, SASEGT. The J segment lost 5 bases and the V segment lost 4 bases, leaving 8 bases of the junction unmatched. The CDR3 runs 16 residues.